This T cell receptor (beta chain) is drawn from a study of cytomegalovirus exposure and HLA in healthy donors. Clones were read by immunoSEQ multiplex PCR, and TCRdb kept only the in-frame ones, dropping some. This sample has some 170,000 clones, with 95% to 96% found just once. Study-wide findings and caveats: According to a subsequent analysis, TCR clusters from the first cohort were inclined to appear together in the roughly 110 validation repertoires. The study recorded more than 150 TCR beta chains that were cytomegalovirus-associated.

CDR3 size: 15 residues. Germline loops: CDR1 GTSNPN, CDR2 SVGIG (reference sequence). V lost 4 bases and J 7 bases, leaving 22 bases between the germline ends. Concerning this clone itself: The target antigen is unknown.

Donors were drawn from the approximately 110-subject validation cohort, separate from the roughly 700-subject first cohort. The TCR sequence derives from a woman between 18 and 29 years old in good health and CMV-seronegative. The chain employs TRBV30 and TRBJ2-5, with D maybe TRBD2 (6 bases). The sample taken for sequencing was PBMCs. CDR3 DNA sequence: TGTGCCTGGACCCACCCGAGGGGAGGACAATGGACCCAGTACTTC. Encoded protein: CAWTHPRGGQWTQYF.